This T cell receptor (beta chain) was obtained from a study of blood T cell repertoires in COVID-19. At the level of the study: COVID-19 samples, acute and convalescent, were from the United States, Italy and Spain. Nucleic acid was either cDNA or gDNA, and it came from T cells, B-cell-depleted T cells, or PBMCs.

This clone has only one observation. Losses at the gene ends were 5 bases for V and 1 base for J; bases not matched to a gene: 11. Germline V gene sequence: CDR1 MDHEN, CDR2 SYDVKM. The CDR3 loop spans 16 amino acids. In the original workflow: Estimation of nucleated cell counts relied on the amplification of reference gene primers. The assay was immunoSEQ multiplex PCR, and TCRdb's table has in-frame clones only and misses some. The V and J calls and clone size come from that table; D and trimming were worked out from the DNA. This table has 200,000 to 250,000 clones, 75% to 85% appearing once. The source material was peripheral blood. V usage is TRBV28 and J usage is TRBJ2-7; the match to TRBD2 covers 7 bases. The receptor's source is a woman aged 40 to 49 who had recovered from COVID-19. The CDR3 bases are TGTGCCAGCAGTACCCGATGGGAGGGAACGTCCTACGAGCAGTACTTC. Its translation: CASSTRWEGTSYEQYF.